The 30 T cell receptor beta chains reported below all come from one sample, sequenced in a study of T-cell memory formation after mild COVID-19. TCRdb recomputed calls from the 5' RACE reads with MiXCR, one row per CDR3 protein. The data hold hundreds of thousands of distinct CDR3 sequences, with over 15% observed a single time. Sequencing was carried out using PBMCs or a T cell subset sorted from them (not recorded which). The receptors derive from an adult woman who had mild COVID-19 (a few samples of this study predate the infection). Cell type and time point are not known.

The gene calls are TRBV7-2 and TRBJ2-5; TRBD1 is a possible D gene (6 bases). CDR1 SGHTA and CDR2 FQGNSA come from the germline V gene. The CDR3 runs 16 residues. The V gene lost 6 bases and the J gene lost 4 bases, with 21 bases spanning the gap. CDR3 region: CASSSSLGTRGETQYF. As DNA, the CDR3 is TGTGCCAGCAGTTCCTCGCTAGGTACCAGGGGAGAGACCCAGTACTTC. Full variable domain (outside the CDR3, taken from reference TRBV7-2 and TRBJ2-5): GAGVSQSPSNKVTEKGKDVELRCDPISGHTALYWYRQSLGQGLEFLIYFQGNSAPDKSGLPSDRFSAERTGGSVSTLTIQRTQQEDSAVYLCASSSSLGTRGETQYFGPGTRLLVL.

V gene TRBV5-4 combines with J gene TRBJ2-1; the D is unclear. The ends were cut back, 3 bases at V and 7 bases at J, with 8 bases in the middle. From germline, CDR1 is SGHNT and CDR2 YYREEE (reference sequence). The CDR3 length is 12 residues. CDR3 loop: CASSSDINEQFF. CDR3 bases: TGTGCCAGCAGCTCCGATATAAATGAGCAGTTCTTC.

The J gene is TRBJ2-7, the V gene TRBV7-2; no definite D call. The CDR3 totals 15 residues. Germline CDR1 and CDR2: SGHTA and FQGNSA. The germline V and J ends were trimmed by 2 bases and 4 bases, with 15 bases remaining between them. The CDR3 reads CASSLRWGSQYEQYF. The CDR3 nucleotides are TGTGCCAGCAGCTTACGGTGGGGTAGCCAATACGAGCAGTACTTC.

The rearrangement uses TRBV25-1 and TRBJ2-2; 7 bases line up with TRBD1. This CDR3 comprises 16 residues. Germline CDR1 is MGHDK and CDR2 is SYGVNS. J gave up 1 base and V 4 bases, and 6 bases lay outside the gene matches. This CDR3 is CASSGLGQLNTGELFF. CDR3 nucleotide sequence: TGTGCCAGCAGTGGCCTGGGACAGCTGAACACCGGGGAGCTGTTTTTT.

This clonotype was seen once. The chain recombines TRBV5-1 with TRBJ1-1, with D perhaps TRBD1 (6 bases). The CDR3 contains 16 residues. Germline V lookup: CDR1 SGHRS, CDR2 YFSETQ. V was cut by 0 bases and J by 2 bases, with 14 bases left in between. CDR3 region: CASSLGPWGANTEAFF. In nucleotides, the CDR3 is TGCGCCAGCAGCTTGGGACCTTGGGGGGCCAACACTGAAGCTTTCTTT.

The chain has TRBV27 and TRBJ2-1; TRBD1 aligns across 7 bases. Germline CDR1 reads MNHEY; CDR2 reads SMNVEV (reference sequence). This CDR3 contains 15 residues. The junction had 10 bases not matched to a gene; V was cut back by 4 bases and J by 7 bases. The CDR3 DNA sequence: TGTGCCAGCAGTTCCCCCTCGACAGGGCGGAATGAGCAGTTCTTC. This codes for CASSSPSTGRNEQFF.

The rearrangement uses TRBV7-8 and TRBJ2-2, with 10 nucleotides matching TRBD2. V lost 2 bases to trimming and J lost 5 bases; unmatched junction nucleotides: 8. This CDR3 comprises 17 residues. From germline, CDR1 is SGHVS and CDR2 FQNEAQ. The CDR3 coding sequence is TGTGCCAGCAGCTTACGTCCGGGACTAGCGCGTACCGGGGAGCTGTTTTTT. Residues: CASSLRPGLARTGELFF. The complete variable domain, with remaining parts taken from reference TRBV7-8 and TRBJ2-2, reads GAGVSQSPRYKVAKRGQDVALRCDPISGHVSLFWYQQALGQGPEFLTYFQNEAQLDKSGLPSDRFFAERPEGSVSTLKIQRTQQEDSAVYLCASSLRPGLARTGELFFGEGSRLTVL.

The chain recombines TRBV30 with TRBJ1-2, with TRBD1 as a possible D gene (5 bases). The CDR3 runs to 13 residues. Germline CDR1 GTSNPN, CDR2 SVGIG (reference sequence). The V gene lost 4 bases and the J gene lost 7 bases, with 16 bases spanning the gap. The CDR3 region is CAWTPYGGFGYTF. In DNA form, the CDR3 reads TGTGCCTGGACCCCTTATGGGGGGTTTGGCTACACCTTC. Together with reference TRBV30 and TRBJ1-2, the CDR3 gives the full variable domain: SQTIHQWPATLVQPVGSPLSLECTVEGTSNPNLYWYRQAAGRGLQLLFYSVGIGQISSEVPQNLSASRPQDRQFILSSKKLLLSDSGFYLCAWTPYGGFGYTFGSGTRLTVV.

This chain connects TRBV6-1 to TRBJ2-2; D is ambiguous. Germline loops: CDR1 MNHNS, CDR2 SASEGT. The germline V and J ends were trimmed by 7 bases and 1 base, with 10 bases remaining between them. This CDR3 is built from 14 residues. Here the CDR3 reads CASTPSENTGELFF. CDR3 DNA sequence: TGTGCCAGCACTCCCTCGGAGAACACCGGGGAGCTGTTTTTT.

This chain uses TRBV7-9 with TRBJ1-1; a weak D match, TRBD1 (5 bases). This CDR3 comprises 16 residues. Germline CDR1 and CDR2: SEHNR and FQNEAQ (reference sequence). Between the trimmed V and J ends, which lost 4 bases and 4 bases, there was a span of 19 bases. In DNA, the CDR3 is TGTGCCAGCAGCTACAAAAGCAGGGCCTCGGGCACTGAAGCTTTCTTT. Amino acid sequence: CASSYKSRASGTEAFF.

The table lists this clonotype with a few counts. The rearrangement links TRBV7-8 to TRBJ1-1, with a possible D match to TRBD1 (5 bases). V was cut by 1 base and J by 4 bases, with 13 bases left in between. Germline lookup yields CDR1 SGHVS and CDR2 FQNEAQ. This CDR3 is 15 amino acids long. CDR3 in DNA: TGTGCCAGCAGCTTAGGTGTTGGGGGTTCCACTGAAGCTTTCTTT. Translating gives CASSLGVGGSTEAFF.

The CDR3 sequence: CATSAKRGGRNTQYF. For the CDR3, the DNA is TGTGCCACCAGTGCCAAGCGGGGGGGCCGGAATACGCAGTATTTT. The rearrangement uses TRBV24-1 and TRBJ2-3, with 10 bases aligning to TRBD2. The germline V gene has CDR1 KGHDR and CDR2 SFDVKD. This CDR3 is 15 amino acids long. V trimming: 5 bases; J trimming: 7 bases; junction bases outside the gene matches: 8.

This clonotype was observed a few times. The rearrangement uses TRBV12-3 or TRBV12-4 and TRBJ2-2, with D unresolved. The ends were cut back, 11 bases at V and 6 bases at J, with 13 bases in the middle. CDR3 length equals 12 residues. The CDR3 DNA reads as TGTGCCTCGGCGGCTACCCCCGGGGAGCTGTTTTTT. Protein sequence: CASAATPGELFF.

The chain joins TRBV7-2 to TRBJ1-6; D is undetermined. Germline assignment: CDR1 SGHTA and CDR2 FQGNSA. This CDR3 has 15 amino acids. The V end was cut by 10 bases, the J end by 9 bases, with 22 bases between. DNA of the CDR3: TGTGCCACAAACCCCAGTGGGTTAGAGGTTTCACCCCTCCACTTT. This gives the protein CATNPSGLEVSPLHF. Full variable domain (outside the CDR3, taken from reference TRBV7-2 and TRBJ1-6): GAGVSQSPSNKVTEKGKDVELRCDPISGHTALYWYRQSLGQGLEFLIYFQGNSAPDKSGLPSDRFSAERTGGSVSTLTIQRTQQEDSAVYLCATNPSGLEVSPLHFGNGTRLTVT.

This clonotype came up a few times. The chain carries TRBV12-3 or TRBV12-4 and TRBJ1-5; 7 positions agree with TRBD1. V shed 5 bases, J shed 4 bases, and the junction held 11 bases outside the gene matches. CDR3 length: 16 amino acids. DNA for the CDR3: TGTGCCAGCAGTAAAGGGCTGGGACAGTGGAATCAGCCCCAGCATTTT. Protein product: CASSKGLGQWNQPQHF.

In its sample, this clonotype was seen a few times. V gene TRBV30 combines with J gene TRBJ2-1, with 9 bases fitting TRBD1. CDR3 length: 14 amino acids. The junction had 13 bases not matched to a gene; V was cut back by 4 bases and J by 12 bases. Germline V lookup: CDR1 GTSNPN, CDR2 SVGIG (reference sequence). The CDR3: CAWTLGPQGAGQFF. The CDR3 DNA follows: TGTGCCTGGACCCTGGGCCCACAGGGGGCGGGGCAGTTCTTC.

The rearrangement links TRBV12-3 or TRBV12-4 to TRBJ1-1; D possibly corresponds to TRBD1 (6 bases). This CDR3 comprises 15 residues. Trimming took off 6 bases at V and 0 bases at J, with 14 bases between the two ends. The CDR3 DNA reads as TGTGCCAGCAGCAAAGGGGGGAACATGAACACTGAAGCTTTCTTT. Translation: CASSKGGNMNTEAFF.

The rearrangement uses TRBV9 and TRBJ2-2; 10 bases agree with TRBD1. Trimming took 0 bases from V and 4 from J; bases not matched to a gene: 9. The CDR3 is 18 amino acids. Per the germline V gene, CDR1 is SGDLS and CDR2 is YYNGEE. This CDR3 is CASSVGDRGLLSTGELFF. The CDR3, as DNA: TGTGCCAGCAGCGTAGGGGACAGGGGTTTGTTGAGCACCGGGGAGCTGTTTTTT.

There are many counts of this clonotype. This sequence joins TRBV7-6 and TRBJ2-1, with D possibly being TRBD2 (6 bases). V gave up 6 bases and J gave up 5 bases, with 11 bases separating them. Germline V gene data show CDR1 as SGHVS and CDR2 as FNYEAQ. This CDR3 is built from 13 residues. Here the CDR3 DNA reads TGTGCCAGCAGTCTATGGGGGGACAATGAGCAGTTCTTC. The encoded protein is CASSLWGDNEQFF. Combining the CDR3 with reference TRBV7-6 and TRBJ2-1 gives the whole variable domain GAGVSQSPRYKVTKRGQDVALRCDPISGHVSLYWYRQALGQGPEFLTYFNYEAQQDKSGLPNDRFSAERPEGSISTLTIQRTEQRDSAMYRCASSLWGDNEQFFGPGTRLTVL.

This clonotype has ten or more counts. The rearrangement links TRBV12-3 or TRBV12-4 to TRBJ1-1; 7 bases map to TRBD1. This CDR3 comprises 16 residues. Losses at the gene ends were 4 bases for V and 0 bases for J; bases not matched to a gene: 8. The CDR3 nucleotides are TGTGCCAGCAGTTCCTATCTGGGACAGATGAACACTGAAGCTTTCTTT. Translation gives CASSSYLGQMNTEAFF.

This clonotype was counted between two and nine times. The chain joins TRBV7-6 to TRBJ2-1, with 11 bases matching TRBD2. The CDR3 runs 16 residues. Germline CDR1 and CDR2: SGHVS and FNYEAQ. V dropped 5 bases and J dropped 2; count of bases not matched to a gene: 5. The CDR3: CASSALAGVTYNEQFF. The DNA of the CDR3 is TGTGCCAGCAGCGCACTAGCGGGGGTCACCTACAATGAGCAGTTCTTC.

This rearrangement joins TRBV30 to TRBJ2-7; TRBD2 matches 8 bases. CDR1 is GTSNPN and CDR2 is SVGIG in the germline V gene (reference sequence). The J segment lost 1 base and the V segment lost 1 base, leaving 3 bases of the junction unmatched. The CDR3 is 14 amino acids. CDR3 region: CAWSGTSLSYEQYF. The CDR3 DNA sequence: TGTGCCTGGAGTGGGACTAGCCTATCCTACGAGCAGTACTTC.

The chain has TRBV12-3 or TRBV12-4 and TRBJ2-1; 8 bases match TRBD2. The CDR3 is 14 residues long. J lost 6 bases, V lost 3 bases, and 4 bases had no gene match. The CDR3: CASSFAGGGNEQFF. As DNA, the CDR3 is TGTGCCAGCAGTTTCGCGGGAGGTGGCAATGAGCAGTTCTTC.

The chain employs TRBV29-1 and TRBJ2-3, with TRBD2 matching over 13 bases. CDR3 length: 16 residues. Losses at the gene ends were 7 bases for V and 0 bases for J; bases not matched to a gene: 7. Germline V CDR1 and CDR2: SQVTM, ANQGSEA. The CDR3 nucleotides are TGCAGCGGGGGGACTAGCGGGGCCCTAAGCACAGATACGCAGTATTTT. Protein product: CSGGTSGALSTDTQYF.

Concerning this clonotype itself: Sequence at one end of the junction differs from germline and may be a read error. The V gene is TRBV7-7, the J gene TRBJ1-1; no definite D call. Germline lookup yields CDR1 SSHAT and CDR2 FNYEAQ (reference sequence). This CDR3 has 11 amino acids. CDR3 protein: CASTDATEAFF. CDR3 DNA sequence: TGTGCTAGCACGGACGCCACTGAAGCTTTCTTT.

The chain uses TRBV6-2 or TRBV6-3 and TRBJ1-2; no reliable D call. Per germline, CDR1 MNHEY and CDR2 SVGEGT. Trimming pared 6 bases from V and 2 bases from J, leaving 10 bases between. The CDR3 spans 13 residues. The CDR3: CASRNRENYGYTF. The CDR3 nucleotides read TGTGCCAGCAGGAATAGGGAGAACTATGGCTACACCTTC.

This clonotype was seen a few times. The chain employs TRBV29-1 and TRBJ1-3; TRBD1 might be the D (6 bases). Germline CDR1 is SQVTM and CDR2 is ANQGSEA. CDR3 size: 15 residues. Trimming took off 5 bases at V and 3 bases at J, with 17 bases between the two ends. CDR3 DNA: TGCAGCGTTAAGATCCCCAGGGGCGTTGGAAACACCATATATTTT. Translation: CSVKIPRGVGNTIYF.

This chain uses TRBV19 with TRBJ2-2; 9 bases line up with TRBD2. V dropped 4 bases and J dropped 0; count of bases not matched to a gene: 9. CDR1 and CDR2 from the germline V gene are LNHDA and SQIVND (reference sequence). The CDR3 consists of 18 residues. In DNA, the CDR3 is TGTGCCAGTAGTAAAGTTTTGGCGGGGGGGTCGAACACCGGGGAGCTGTTTTTT. Its protein is CASSKVLAGGSNTGELFF.

The chain combines TRBV6-5 with TRBJ2-2; TRBD1 matches at 9 bases. The CDR3 is 15 amino acids. The V segment lost 5 bases and the J segment 7 bases; nucleotides outside the gene matches: 8. Germline V CDR1 and CDR2: MNHEY, SVGAGI. CDR3 loop: CASSPDRGRVGELFF. DNA for the CDR3: TGTGCCAGCAGTCCCGACAGGGGGAGGGTCGGGGAGCTGTTTTTT.

This clonotype was seen more than once but under ten times. This CDR3 is CATSDNLFNTGELFF. DNA for the CDR3: TGTGCCACCAGTGATAATCTCTTTAACACCGGGGAGCTGTTTTTT. V is TRBV24-1 and J is TRBJ2-2; unclear D gene. The CDR3 runs 15 residues. CDR1 and CDR2 (germline): KGHDR, SFDVKD. The V gene lost 3 bases and the J gene lost 2 bases, with 9 bases spanning the gap.